A single sample gave rise to the 14 T cell receptor beta chains below, sequenced in a study of control samples from healthy donors and cancer patients. Profiling relied on immunoSEQ multiplex PCR, and the TCRdb table lists in-frame clones only, not all of them. Of under 150,000 clones in the sample, more than 85% were seen once. Source material: blood. The source is a woman in her thirties in good health.

The chain uses TRBV7-8 and TRBJ1-3; no definite D call. V shed 7 bases and J shed 4 bases, with 17 bases lying between them. Germline CDR1 and CDR2: SGHVS and FQNEAQ. The CDR3 length is 15 residues. Here the CDR3 reads CASTPGSFGGNTIYF. The CDR3 coding sequence is TGTGCCAGCACCCCAGGATCCTTCGGGGGAAACACCATATATTTT.

The V and J genes are TRBV24-1 and TRBJ2-1, with 7 bases aligning to TRBD2. Germline V gene sequence: CDR1 KGHDR, CDR2 SFDVKD. V dropped 7 bases and J dropped 6; count of bases not matched to a gene: 11. This CDR3 spans 15 amino acids. The chain's CDR3 is CATSDLADPVNEQFF. CDR3 nucleotide sequence: TGTGCCACCAGCGACCTAGCGGACCCGGTCAATGAGCAGTTCTTC.

This rearrangement joins TRBV5-8 to TRBJ1-2, with D possibly TRBD1 on 5 matching bases. CDR1 is SGHTS, CDR2 YDEGEE, per germline. V was clipped by 3 bases and J by 3 bases, with 18 bases between them. CDR3 length equals 16 residues. The CDR3 reads CASSSTGGETYYGYTF. The CDR3, as DNA: TGTGCCAGCAGCTCCACCGGAGGGGAAACCTACTATGGCTACACCTTC.

The rearrangement joins TRBV5-4 to TRBJ2-1; D possibly corresponds to TRBD2 (6 bases). This CDR3 spans 14 amino acids. CDR1 is SGHNT, CDR2 YYREEE, per germline (reference sequence). V lost 9 bases, J lost 1 base, and 14 bases lay in between. The CDR3 DNA is TGTGCCACTAAAACGGCGGGGTCCTACAATGAGCAGTTCTTC. Its protein is CATKTAGSYNEQFF. Drawing the rest from reference TRBV5-4 and TRBJ2-1, the complete variable domain is ETGVTQSPTHLIKTRGQQVTLRCSSQSGHNTVSWYQQALGQGPQFIFQYYREEENGRGNFPPRFSGLQFPNYSSELNVNALELDDSALYLCATKTAGSYNEQFFGPGTRLTVL.

This clone was recorded only once. This chain joins TRBV14 and TRBJ2-1; D is undetermined. Trimming stripped 4 bases from V and 5 bases from J, with 18 bases between. The CDR3 is made up of 16 amino acids. The germline CDR1 and CDR2 sequences are SGHDN and FVKESK. The CDR3 protein is CASSPRTEQAHNEQFF. Here the CDR3 DNA reads TGTGCCAGCAGCCCTCGTACCGAGCAGGCGCACAATGAGCAGTTCTTC.

This clone was observed once. This chain connects TRBV5-1 to TRBJ1-1; D is undetermined. Trimming stripped 0 bases from V and 0 bases from J, with 6 bases between. Per germline, CDR1 SGHRS and CDR2 YFSETQ. This CDR3 comprises 14 residues. This chain's CDR3 is CASSLGRLNTEAFF. The CDR3 region has the DNA TGCGCCAGCAGCTTGGGCCGCTTGAACACTGAAGCTTTCTTT.

The genes are TRBV6-5 and TRBJ2-4, with TRBD1 as a possible D gene (5 bases). This CDR3 region has 14 residues. CDR1 MNHEY and CDR2 SVGAGI come from the germline V gene. Trimming left V 8 bases short and J 1 base short, with 12 bases between. The CDR3 is CASRWAGAKNIQYF. The CDR3 DNA reads TGTGCCAGCCGATGGGCAGGGGCCAAAAACATTCAGTACTTC.

This rearrangement joins TRBV29-1 to TRBJ2-5; D is perhaps TRBD1 (6 bases). This CDR3 is 14 amino acids long. V shed 3 bases and J shed 4 bases, with 15 bases lying between them. Germline CDR1 reads SQVTM; CDR2 reads ANQGSEA. This chain's CDR3 is CSVEVSGAGETQYF. As DNA, the CDR3 is TGCAGCGTTGAGGTTTCAGGGGCGGGAGAGACCCAGTACTTC.

On this clone itself: Compared with germline, one end of the junction differs, possibly owing to a read error. The same CDR3 can be traced to other DNA sequences in this sample. The rearrangement uses TRBV7-7 and TRBJ2-5; no definite D call. CDR1 SSHAT and CDR2 FNYEAQ come from the germline V gene (reference sequence). The CDR3 is 14 residues long. The CDR3 DNA follows: TGTGCTAGCAGCTTAGATCGTGCACAAGAGACCCAGTACTTC. Residues: CASSLDRAQETQYF.

The chain is built from TRBV5-1 and TRBJ2-5; 7 nucleotides line up with TRBD1. The CDR3 contains 17 residues. The V and J ends lost 0 bases and 0 bases, in that order; junction bases with no gene match: 8. Germline CDR1 reads SGHRS; CDR2 reads YFSETQ. CDR3 bases: TGCGCCAGCAGCTTGGGCGGAACAGGGGAGTACCAAGAGACCCAGTACTTC. It codes for CASSLGGTGEYQETQYF.

The chain joins TRBV3-1 (or the pseudogene TRBV3-2) to TRBJ1-1; tentatively, D is TRBD1 (5 bases). This CDR3 has 16 amino acids. V was shortened by 4 bases and J by 1 base, with 16 bases between the two germline ends. Germline loops: CDR1 LGHDT, CDR2 YNNKEL (reference sequence). DNA for the CDR3: TGTGCCAGCAGCCGGATCGGACAATGGGGGAACACTGAAGCTTTCTTT. Residues: CASSRIGQWGNTEAFF.

The CDR3 here is CASSSGPVSPNTEAFF. Written as DNA, the CDR3 is TGCGCCAGCAGCTCGGGGCCCGTCTCCCCGAACACTGAAGCTTTCTTT. The V call is TRBV5-1, the J call TRBJ1-1; D possibly corresponds to TRBD1 (5 bases). V dropped 3 bases and J dropped 1 base, with 16 bases sitting between them. The CDR3 loop spans 16 amino acids. Per germline, CDR1 SGHRS and CDR2 YFSETQ. The full variable domain, completed using reference TRBV5-1 and TRBJ1-1, is KAGVTQTPRYLIKTRGQQVTLSCSPISGHRSVSWYQQTPGQGLQFLFEYFSETQRNKGNFPGRFSGRQFSNSRSEMNVSTLELGDSALYLCASSSGPVSPNTEAFFGQGTRLTVV.

V is TRBV4-1 and J is TRBJ2-5, with unresolved D. The length of the CDR3 is 14 residues. Per germline, CDR1 MGHRA and CDR2 YSYEKL. The V gene lost 1 base and the J gene lost 4 bases, with 10 bases spanning the gap. CDR3 nucleotide sequence: TGCGCCAGCAGCCAAGTTGGGCTCGGAGAGACCCAGTACTTC. The encoded protein is CASSQVGLGETQYF.

CDR3 nucleotides: TGTGCCAGCAGTGATCCTAGCGGCGTTGGCGAGCAGTACTTC. Translation gives CASSDPSGVGEQYF. V gene TRBV2 combines with J gene TRBJ2-7; 7 nucleotides line up with TRBD2. Germline CDR1 reads SNHLY; CDR2 reads FYNNEI. The CDR3 has 14 amino acids. The J segment lost 6 bases and the V segment lost 3 bases, leaving 8 bases of the junction unmatched. The full variable domain, in which reference TRBV2 and TRBJ2-7 provide the parts outside the CDR3, is EPEVTQTPSHQVTQMGQEVILRCVPISNHLYFYWYRQILGQKVEFLVSFYNNEISEKSEIFDDQFSVERPDGSNFTLKIRSTKLEDSAMYFCASSDPSGVGEQYFGPGTRLTVT.